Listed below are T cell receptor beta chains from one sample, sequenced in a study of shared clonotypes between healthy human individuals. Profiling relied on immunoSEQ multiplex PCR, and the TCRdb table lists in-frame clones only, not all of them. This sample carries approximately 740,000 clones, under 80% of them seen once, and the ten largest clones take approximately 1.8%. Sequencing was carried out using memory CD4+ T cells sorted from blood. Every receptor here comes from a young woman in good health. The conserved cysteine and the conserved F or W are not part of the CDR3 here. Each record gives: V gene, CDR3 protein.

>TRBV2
ASSEAGVGETQY
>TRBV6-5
ASREGGTDTQY
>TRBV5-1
ASSTAQGPSTDTQY
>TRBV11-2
ASSSNRDGYT
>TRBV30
AWMSGTGGEKLF
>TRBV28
ASRETGSNQPQH
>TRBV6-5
ASIGPALGHYEQY
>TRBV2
ASTAGQGMETQY
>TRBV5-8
ASSLVGGGSYEQY
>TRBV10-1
ASSETETQY
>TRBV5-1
ASSPEDLNTEAF
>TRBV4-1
ASSQDEARGYGYT
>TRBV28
ASSSGTSGSYEQY
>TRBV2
ASSETGGADQPQH
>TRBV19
ASSRSLAGAQETQY
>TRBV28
ASSDTGAVSNQPQH
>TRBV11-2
ASTPSSSYEQY
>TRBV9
ASSVGLAGVRETQY
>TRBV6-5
ASRASEGALGYT
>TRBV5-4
ASSTNLNTEAF
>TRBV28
ASSLAAGDSSPLH
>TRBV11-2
ASSYQGAREKLF
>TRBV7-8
ASSFDARGGGEQF
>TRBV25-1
ASSQGTSGMTDTQY
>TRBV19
ASSIRTGYSNQPQH
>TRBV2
ASSGGSGRWVYQPQH
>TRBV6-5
ASSWKGLQETQY
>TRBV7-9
ASNGLDRGPAGELF
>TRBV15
ATSSPPRPGTGYNYGYT
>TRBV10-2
ASSVWGQGLHEQF
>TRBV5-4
ASSSRGTGELF
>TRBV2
ASRESGSYEQY
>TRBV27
ASSFQREGSEQF
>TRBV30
AWSKGSGVGETQY
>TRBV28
ASKGSSYEQY
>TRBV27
ASSSISVGQPQH
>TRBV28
ASSFPLTQSSYEQY
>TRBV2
ASSAETVREQY
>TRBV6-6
ASSWTSASYEQY
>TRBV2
ASSESSAGNEQF
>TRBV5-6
ASSLISTGGTEAF
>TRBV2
ASSRVVAGEQTQY
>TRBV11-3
ASSLSSGSYEQY
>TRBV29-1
SVEDLGRAETQY
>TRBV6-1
ASSKDRGLDEKLF
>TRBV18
ASSPGAPRVSGNTIY
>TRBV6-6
ASSPDGSNQPQH
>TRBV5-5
ASSSGHSYNEQF